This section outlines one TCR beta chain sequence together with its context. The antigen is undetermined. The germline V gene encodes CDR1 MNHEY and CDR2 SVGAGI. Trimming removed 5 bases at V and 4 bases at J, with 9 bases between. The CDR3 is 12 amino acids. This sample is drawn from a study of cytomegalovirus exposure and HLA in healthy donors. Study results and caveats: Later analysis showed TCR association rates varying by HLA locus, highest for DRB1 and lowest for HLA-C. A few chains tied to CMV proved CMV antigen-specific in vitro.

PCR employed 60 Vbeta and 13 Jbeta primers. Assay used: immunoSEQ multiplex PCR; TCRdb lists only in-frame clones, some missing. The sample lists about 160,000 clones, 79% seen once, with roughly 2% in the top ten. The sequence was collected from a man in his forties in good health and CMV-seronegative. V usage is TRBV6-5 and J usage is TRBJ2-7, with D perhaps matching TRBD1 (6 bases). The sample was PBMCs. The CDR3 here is CASSRTVYEQYF. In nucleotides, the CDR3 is TGTGCCAGCAGTAGGACAGTTTACGAGCAGTACTTC.